The rows below give T cell receptor beta chains drawn from one sample of a study of blood T cell repertoires in COVID-19. TCRdb's copy holds only in-frame clones and misses some; the assay was immunoSEQ multiplex PCR. This repertoire shows roughly 70,000 clones, more than 85% found once; its top ten account for around 4.5%. Sequences were obtained from peripheral blood. All receptors derive from a woman aged 60-75 years with active COVID-19. The CDR3 runs from the conserved cysteine through the conserved F or W. The order of the fields is D gene, V gene, clone size, J gene, CDR3 protein, CDR3 DNA. The D gene is left open where the match is weak. The size of a clone is reported for some rows only, either as once, few or many, or as a class for expanded clones.

>NA|TRBV28|NA|TRBJ2-7
CASSLPGYEQYF
TGTGCCAGCAGTTTACCAGGCTACGAGCAGTACTTC
>TRBD1|TRBV19|NA|TRBJ1-2
CASNGLGQGLKSHGYTF
TGTGCCAGTAACGGGTTGGGACAGGGCTTAAAGTCCCATGGCTACACCTTC
>TRBD1|TRBV27|NA|TRBJ2-7
CASTRLGTGYGEQYF
TGTGCCAGCACCAGGTTGGGGACAGGCTACGGCGAGCAGTACTTC
>NA|TRBV7-9|NA|TRBJ1-6
CASSFPGRGALHF
TGTGCCAGCAGCTTTCCGGGGCGCGGGGCCCTCCACTTT
>TRBD2|TRBV5-1|once|TRBJ2-1
CASSLAGEAYNEQFF
TGCGCCAGCAGCTTAGCGGGAGAGGCCTACAATGAGCAGTTCTTC
>NA|TRBV4-2|NA|TRBJ2-5
CASSQGRLSEETQYF
TGTGCCAGCAGCCAAGGACGACTGAGTGAAGAGACCCAGTACTTC
>TRBD1|TRBV19|NA|TRBJ2-7
CASSIRDSTYEQYF
TGTGCCAGTAGTATCCGGGACAGTACCTACGAGCAGTACTTC
>NA|TRBV7-9|NA|TRBJ2-1
CASSLVGGVNNEQFF
TGTGCCAGCAGCTTAGTGGGCGGGGTCAACAATGAGCAGTTCTTC
>NA|TRBV19|NA|TRBJ2-3
CASSTTGTDTQYF
TGTGCCAGTAGTACGACTGGCACAGATACGCAGTATTTT
>NA|TRBV28|once|TRBJ2-1
CASSLKGIGVGSYNEQFF
TGTGCCAGCAGTTTAAAAGGGATAGGGGTGGGGTCCTACAATGAGCAGTTCTTC
>TRBD1|TRBV25-1|NA|TRBJ1-2
CASSGTGPVNYGYTF
TGTGCCAGCAGTGGGACAGGGCCCGTTAACTATGGCTACACCTTC
>NA|TRBV5-1|NA|TRBJ1-4
CASSFSRANEKLFF
TGCGCCAGCAGCTTCAGCAGGGCTAATGAAAAACTGTTTTTT
>TRBD2|TRBV6-6|NA|TRBJ2-1
CASSRHSPSGRGNEQFF
TGTGCCAGCAGTCGCCACTCCCCTAGCGGGAGAGGGAATGAGCAGTTCTTC
>NA|TRBV5-1|NA|TRBJ2-2
CASSLGQRDTGELFF
TGCGCCAGCAGCTTGGGACAGCGAGATACCGGGGAGCTGTTTTTT
>NA|TRBV27|NA|TRBJ1-5
CASSRVGNQPQHF
TGTGCCAGCTCCAGGGTTGGCAATCAGCCCCAGCATTTT
>TRBD2|TRBV4-1|NA|TRBJ2-1
CASSLLAGGYNEQFF
TGCGCCAGCAGCCTGTTAGCGGGAGGCTACAATGAGCAGTTCTTC
>NA|TRBV7-2|once|TRBJ2-5
CASSFGRGYRETQYF
TGTGCCAGCAGCTTCGGCAGGGGCTATCGGGAGACCCAGTACTTC
>TRBD2|TRBV4-2|NA|TRBJ2-5
CASSPWGLADEGLQETQYF
TGTGCCAGCAGCCCCTGGGGACTAGCGGATGAAGGGTTACAAGAGACCCAGTACTTC
>TRBD2|TRBV19|few|TRBJ2-2
CASSTQLAGAGGELFF
TGTGCCAGTAGTACCCAACTAGCGGGAGCGGGCGGGGAGCTGTTTTTT
>NA|TRBV28|NA|TRBJ2-1
CASSWAGLSGEQFF
TGTGCCAGCAGTTGGGCCGGACTATCGGGTGAGCAGTTCTTC
>TRBD2|TRBV6-6|NA|TRBJ2-1
CASSRTGASGRTNEQFF
TGTGCCAGCAGCCGAACAGGTGCTAGCGGGAGAACCAATGAGCAGTTCTTC
>NA|TRBV15|NA|TRBJ2-4
CATSRSGTTAGNIQYF
TGTGCCACCAGCAGGAGTGGTACTACCGCCGGAAACATTCAGTACTTC
>NA|TRBV19|NA|TRBJ2-1
CASIDSGYNEQFF
TGTGCCAGTATTGATAGCGGTTACAATGAGCAGTTCTTC
>NA|TRBV27|NA|TRBJ2-2
CASSPGLAGELFF
TGTGCCAGCAGTCCCGGACTCGCCGGGGAGCTGTTTTTT
>NA|TRBV7-9|once|TRBJ1-3
CASSSPGRDVRNTIYF
TGTGCCAGCAGTTCACCGGGGAGGGATGTCCGAAACACCATATATTTT
>TRBD2|TRBV5-1|NA|TRBJ2-1
CASSPGGTRRGEQFF
TGCGCCAGCAGCCCTGGTGGGACTAGAAGGGGCGAGCAGTTCTTC
>TRBD2|TRBV9|once|TRBJ2-2
CASSVIAGGSNTGELFF
TGTGCCAGCAGCGTTATAGCGGGAGGGTCGAACACCGGGGAGCTGTTTTTT